Included here is one T cell receptor (beta chain) sequence, with context. Its specificity is unknown. The sample originates from a study of T cell responses to AZD1222 COVID-19 vaccine. This CDR3 has 14 residues. Germline values: CDR1 SGHRS, CDR2 YFSETQ. V dropped 5 bases and J dropped 7 bases, with 18 bases sitting between them. Sequencing was performed with immunoSEQ multiplex PCR; in TCRdb, only in-frame clones are kept and a portion is missing. The sample includes about 97,000 clones, about 86% of them seen just once. Whole-study findings and limits: Spike was spanned by vaccine-associated CD4 TCRs, with dominance at 160-218 and 743-854. Only 5 or 6 AZD1222 recipients tested seropositive at baseline.

The genes are TRBV5-1 and TRBJ1-1; the D gene is possibly TRBD1 (6 bases). The material sequenced was peripheral blood, taken on day 0 of AZD1222 vaccination. The sequence came from an adult in good health. The chain's CDR3 is CASSVTGSESEAFF. DNA for the CDR3: TGCGCCAGCAGTGTGACAGGATCGGAAAGTGAAGCTTTCTTT.